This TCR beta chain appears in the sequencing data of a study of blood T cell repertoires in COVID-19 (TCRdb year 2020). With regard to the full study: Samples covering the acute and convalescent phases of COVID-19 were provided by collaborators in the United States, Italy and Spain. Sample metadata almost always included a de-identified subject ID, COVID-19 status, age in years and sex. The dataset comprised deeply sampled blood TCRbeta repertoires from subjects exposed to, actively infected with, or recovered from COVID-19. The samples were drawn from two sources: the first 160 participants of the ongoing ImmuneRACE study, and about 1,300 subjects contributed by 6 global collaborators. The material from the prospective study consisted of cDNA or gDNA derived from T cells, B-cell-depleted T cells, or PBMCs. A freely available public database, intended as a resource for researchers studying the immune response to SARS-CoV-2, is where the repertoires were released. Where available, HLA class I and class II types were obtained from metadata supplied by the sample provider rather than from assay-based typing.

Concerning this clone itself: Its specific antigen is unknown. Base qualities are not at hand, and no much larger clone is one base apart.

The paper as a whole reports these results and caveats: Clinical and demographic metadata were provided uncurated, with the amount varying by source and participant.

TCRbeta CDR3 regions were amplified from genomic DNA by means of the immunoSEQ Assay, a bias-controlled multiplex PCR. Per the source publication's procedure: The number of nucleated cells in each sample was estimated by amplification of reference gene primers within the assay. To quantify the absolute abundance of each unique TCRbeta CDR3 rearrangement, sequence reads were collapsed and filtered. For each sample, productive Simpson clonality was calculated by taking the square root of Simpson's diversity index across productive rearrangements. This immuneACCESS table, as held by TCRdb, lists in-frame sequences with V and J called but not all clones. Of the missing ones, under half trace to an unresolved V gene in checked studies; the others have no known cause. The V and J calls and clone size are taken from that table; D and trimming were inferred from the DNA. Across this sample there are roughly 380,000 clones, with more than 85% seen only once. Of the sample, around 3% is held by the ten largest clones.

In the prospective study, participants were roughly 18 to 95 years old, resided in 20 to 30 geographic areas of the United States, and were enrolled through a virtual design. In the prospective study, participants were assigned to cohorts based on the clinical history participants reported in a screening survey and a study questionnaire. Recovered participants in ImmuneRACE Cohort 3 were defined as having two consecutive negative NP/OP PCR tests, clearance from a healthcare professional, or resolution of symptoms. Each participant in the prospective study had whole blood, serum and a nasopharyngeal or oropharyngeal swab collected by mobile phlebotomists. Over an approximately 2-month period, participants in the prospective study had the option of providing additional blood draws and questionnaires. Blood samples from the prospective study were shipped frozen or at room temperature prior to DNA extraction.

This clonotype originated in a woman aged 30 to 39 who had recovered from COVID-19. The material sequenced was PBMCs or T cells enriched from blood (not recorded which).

The DNA sequence reads TGTGCCAGCAGCGAGGACGGACTCAACACAGATACGCAGTATTTT. This gives the protein CASSEDGLNTDTQYF. The chain couples TRBV7-9 to TRBJ2-3; the best D guess is TRBD2, with 5 bases matching. Between the V and J ends, shortened by 5 bases and 2 bases respectively, the junction contains 14 bases. The CDR3 spans 15 residues, from the cysteine through the phenylalanine. Only the CDR3 portion is preserved as DNA: 45 bases, with reading frame beginning at the first base. CDR1 and CDR2 were assigned from the germline V gene (reference sequence) as SEHNR and FQNEAQ.